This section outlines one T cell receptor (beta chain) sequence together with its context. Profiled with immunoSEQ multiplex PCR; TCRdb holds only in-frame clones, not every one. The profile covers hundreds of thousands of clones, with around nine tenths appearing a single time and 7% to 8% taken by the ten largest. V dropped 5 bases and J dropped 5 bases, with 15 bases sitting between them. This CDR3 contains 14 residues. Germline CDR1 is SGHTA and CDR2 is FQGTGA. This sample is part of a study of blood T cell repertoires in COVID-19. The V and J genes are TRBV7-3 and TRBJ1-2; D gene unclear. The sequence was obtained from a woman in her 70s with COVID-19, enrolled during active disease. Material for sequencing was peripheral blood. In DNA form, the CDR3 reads TGTGCCAGCAGCCCAGGTCCAGAAGATTATGGCTACACCTTC. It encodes CASSPGPEDYGYTF.